The present TCR beta chain was sequenced within a study of cytomegalovirus exposure and HLA in healthy donors. Looking at the study overall: Falling in the Caucasian-associated ancestry cluster were roughly 86% of some 400 genotyped donors.

This clone appeared a few times. Antigen specificity is unknown. V lost 5 bases, J lost 0 bases, and 16 bases lay in between. In germline, CDR1 is LNHDA, CDR2 SQIVND (reference sequence). The CDR3 spans 16 residues. With 60 Vbeta and 13 Jbeta primers, the PCR was carried out. Clones were sequenced by immunoSEQ multiplex PCR, and TCRdb holds only the in-frame ones, with some missing. The sample contains about 150,000 clones, about 73% of which appear only once. Overall study results and limits: Among TCR beta chains of equal frequency, HLA-associated ones were more clonally expanded in a later analysis. A later analysis revealed that TCR association rates differed between HLA loci, peaking at DRB1 and bottoming out at HLA-C.

The source of this sequence is a woman between 50 and 59 years old in good health and CMV-seropositive. This chain uses TRBV19 with TRBJ1-2; possibly TRBD1 for D (6 bases). The sample comprised PBMCs. The CDR3 loop is CASSSVRGAANYGYTF. The CDR3 DNA is TGTGCCAGTAGTTCCGTTCGGGGGGCTGCTAACTATGGCTACACCTTC.